A selection of T cell receptor beta chains follows, all from one sample in a study of early stage breast cancer tumors. Sequenced by immunoSEQ multiplex PCR; TCRdb stores in-frame clones only, minus some. The table has about 72,000 clones, more than 65% seen once. Sequencing was performed on blood. These receptor sequences come from a person between 60 and 69 years old with breast cancer. Each CDR3 is given without its conserved first and last residue. The order of the fields is J gene, V gene, CDR3 protein.

TRBJ2-3	TRBV6-5	ASSYSSVSTDTQY
TRBJ2-2	TRBV11-3	ASSPRGPGGELF
TRBJ2-1	TRBV19	ASSIPPAGSALNEQF
TRBJ2-1	TRBV4-2	ASSQDREVYNEQF
TRBJ2-3	TRBV6-1	ASRDGGASSTQY
TRBJ1-2	TRBV5-6	ASSWGQVVGGYT
TRBJ2-1	TRBV7-9	ASSPLTGQGSDEQF
TRBJ2-5	TRBV27	ATRRGEQETQY
TRBJ2-7	TRBV28	ASSLLRPVSSYEQY
TRBJ1-2	TRBV28	ASSQDTRYT
TRBJ2-3	TRBV19	ASKGGAGHTDTQY
TRBJ1-1	TRBV28	ASSSTGGRTEAF
TRBJ2-1	TRBV14	ASSQPFSRGTKYNEQF
TRBJ2-3	TRBV11-2	ASSLGGTRTDTQY
TRBJ2-3	TRBV4-1	ASSQTVFGGARTDTQY
TRBJ2-3	TRBV23-1	ASSQSLVPPDTQY
TRBJ2-3	TRBV27	ASSFFPSGRVGTDTQY
TRBJ2-3	TRBV10-3	AISEATSRTDTQY
TRBJ1-2	TRBV6-6	ASSSPGQANYGYT